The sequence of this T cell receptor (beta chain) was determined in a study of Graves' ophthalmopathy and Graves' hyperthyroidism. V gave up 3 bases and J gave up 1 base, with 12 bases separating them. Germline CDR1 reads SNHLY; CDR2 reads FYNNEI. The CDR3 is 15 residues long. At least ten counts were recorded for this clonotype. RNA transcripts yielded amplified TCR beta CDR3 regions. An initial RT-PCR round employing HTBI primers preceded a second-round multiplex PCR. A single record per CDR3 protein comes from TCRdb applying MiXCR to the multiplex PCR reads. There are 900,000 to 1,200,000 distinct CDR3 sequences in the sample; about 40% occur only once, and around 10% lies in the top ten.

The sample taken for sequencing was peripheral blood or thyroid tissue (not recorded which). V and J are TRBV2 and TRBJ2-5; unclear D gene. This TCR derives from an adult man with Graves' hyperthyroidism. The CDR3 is CASSEWKGAQETQYF. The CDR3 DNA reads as TGTGCCAGCAGTGAGTGGAAGGGCGCCCAAGAGACCCAGTACTTC.